This is a list of T cell receptor beta chains from one sample in a study of T-cell memory formation after mild COVID-19. Each CDR3 protein gets one entry after TCRdb re-called the 5' RACE reads with MiXCR. This sample has roughly 180,000 distinct CDR3 sequences; roughly 11% occur once, and the top ten carry approximately 3.8%. The source material was PBMCs or a T cell subset sorted from them (not recorded which). These receptors came from a man younger than 30 who had mild COVID-19 (a few samples of this study predate the infection). Cell type and time point are not known. CDR3s include the opening cysteine and the closing phenylalanine or tryptophan. D genes are given only for firm matches. Expanded clones are given a class, and other clones once, few, many or no size at all.

size: .; D: .; J: TRBJ1-6; V: TRBV7-2; CDR3: CASSLDWGKRAPLHF; DNA: TGTGCCAGCAGCCTAGATTGGGGCAAAAGGGCACCCCTCCACTTT
size: .; D: .; J: TRBJ1-1; V: TRBV4-3; CDR3: CASSQDRYNTEAFF; DNA: TGCGCCAGCAGCCAAGACAGATACAACACTGAAGCTTTCTTT
size: few; D: .; J: TRBJ2-7; V: TRBV29-1; CDR3: CSVIQGGYEQYF; DNA: TGCAGCGTCATACAGGGAGGCTACGAGCAGTACTTC
size: .; D: .; J: TRBJ2-2; V: TRBV2; CDR3: CASSLGRGPGELFF; DNA: TGTGCCAGCAGTTTGGGCAGGGGTCCCGGGGAGCTGTTTTTT
size: few; D: TRBD1; J: TRBJ2-1; V: TRBV2; CDR3: CASVIPGQGIRNEQFF; DNA: TGTGCCAGCGTAATACCGGGACAGGGGATCCGGAATGAGCAGTTCTTC
size: few; D: TRBD1; J: TRBJ2-7; V: TRBV7-8; CDR3: CASSESPTGGFTYEQYF; DNA: TGTGCCAGCAGCGAGAGCCCCACAGGGGGGTTCACCTACGAGCAGTACTTC
size: few; D: TRBD1; J: TRBJ1-2; V: TRBV3-1; CDR3: CASSQDSTGTGGYTF; DNA: TGTGCCAGCAGCCAAGACTCGACCGGGACAGGAGGCTACACCTTC
size: many; D: .; J: TRBJ2-3; V: TRBV29-1; CDR3: CSVVRGAEDTQYF; DNA: TGCAGCGTTGTCAGGGGCGCCGAAGATACGCAGTATTTT
size: few; D: .; J: TRBJ2-2; V: TRBV30; CDR3: CAWSDTGELFF; DNA: TGTGCCTGGAGTGACACCGGGGAGCTGTTTTTT
size: many; D: .; J: TRBJ2-3; V: TRBV5-5; CDR3: CASSLVSGSADTQYF; DNA: TGTGCCAGCAGCTTGGTCAGCGGGTCCGCAGATACGCAGTATTTT
size: few; D: TRBD1; J: TRBJ1-1; V: TRBV7-8; CDR3: CASSFQRTGTAEAFF; DNA: TGTGCCAGCAGCTTCCAAAGAACCGGGACAGCTGAAGCTTTCTTT
size: few; D: .; J: TRBJ2-2; V: TRBV7-3; CDR3: CASSLSSANTGELFF; DNA: TGTGCCAGCAGCTTATCCTCCGCGAACACCGGGGAGCTGTTTTTT
size: .; D: .; J: TRBJ2-2; V: TRBV3-1; CDR3: CASSLQGMGGGELFF; DNA: TGTGCCAGCAGCCTACAGGGAATGGGTGGCGGGGAGCTGTTTTTT
size: .; D: TRBD1; J: TRBJ1-5; V: TRBV20-1; CDR3: CSATRTGMGQPQHF; DNA: TGCAGTGCCACGAGGACAGGGATGGGCCAGCCCCAGCATTTT
size: many; D: .; J: TRBJ2-1; V: TRBV5-5; CDR3: CASSLRGAGEQFF; DNA: TGTGCCAGCAGCCTGAGGGGGGCGGGTGAGCAGTTCTTC
size: few; D: .; J: TRBJ1-1; V: TRBV3-1; CDR3: CASSHLDNEAFF; DNA: TGTGCCAGCAGCCACCTGGACAATGAAGCTTTCTTT
size: .; D: TRBD1; J: TRBJ1-6; V: TRBV5-1; CDR3: CASSSGQGRESPLHF; DNA: TGCGCCAGCAGCTCAGGACAGGGGCGGGAATCACCCCTCCACTTT
size: few; D: TRBD2; J: TRBJ2-2; V: TRBV7-2; CDR3: CASSRISGGNTGELFF; DNA: TGTGCCAGCAGCCGGATTAGCGGGGGGAACACCGGGGAGCTGTTTTTT
size: few; D: TRBD2; J: TRBJ2-1; V: TRBV5-1; CDR3: CASSLDGGASEQFF; DNA: TGCGCCAGCAGCTTGGACGGGGGGGCGAGTGAGCAGTTCTTC
size: .; D: TRBD1; J: TRBJ2-7; V: TRBV7-2; CDR3: CASSLAGGQGGEQYF; DNA: TGTGCCAGCAGCTTAGCGGGGGGACAGGGAGGAGAGCAGTACTTC
size: few; D: TRBD1; J: TRBJ2-3; V: TRBV5-6; CDR3: CASSWGTGGTDTQYF; DNA: TGTGCCAGCAGCTGGGGGACAGGAGGTACAGATACGCAGTATTTT
size: .; D: .; J: TRBJ2-1; V: TRBV20-1; CDR3: CSANSYNEQFF; DNA: TGCAGTGCTAACAGCTACAATGAGCAGTTCTTC
size: .; D: .; J: TRBJ2-7; V: TRBV20-1; CDR3: CSASFGRYEQYF; DNA: TGCAGTGCTAGTTTCGGGCGCTACGAGCAGTACTTC
size: few; D: .; J: TRBJ1-5; V: TRBV7-2; CDR3: CASSSAGRSNQPQHF; DNA: TGTGCCAGCAGCTCAGCAGGTCGTAGCAATCAGCCCCAGCATTTT
size: few; D: .; J: TRBJ2-1; V: TRBV24-1; CDR3: CATSAVGYNEQFF; DNA: TGTGCCACCAGTGCCGTGGGATACAATGAGCAGTTCTTC
size: few; D: TRBD1; J: TRBJ1-2; V: TRBV20-1; CDR3: CSASRGLYGYTF; DNA: TGCAGTGCTAGCAGGGGGCTCTATGGCTACACCTTC
size: many; D: .; J: TRBJ1-3; V: TRBV5-1; CDR3: CASSLLTGSSGNTIYF; DNA: TGCGCCAGCAGCCTCCTGACAGGAAGCTCTGGAAACACCATATATTTT
size: few; D: .; J: TRBJ1-2; V: TRBV4-3; CDR3: CASSQVGGDYYGYTF; DNA: TGCGCCAGCAGCCAAGTTGGCGGGGACTACTATGGCTACACCTTC